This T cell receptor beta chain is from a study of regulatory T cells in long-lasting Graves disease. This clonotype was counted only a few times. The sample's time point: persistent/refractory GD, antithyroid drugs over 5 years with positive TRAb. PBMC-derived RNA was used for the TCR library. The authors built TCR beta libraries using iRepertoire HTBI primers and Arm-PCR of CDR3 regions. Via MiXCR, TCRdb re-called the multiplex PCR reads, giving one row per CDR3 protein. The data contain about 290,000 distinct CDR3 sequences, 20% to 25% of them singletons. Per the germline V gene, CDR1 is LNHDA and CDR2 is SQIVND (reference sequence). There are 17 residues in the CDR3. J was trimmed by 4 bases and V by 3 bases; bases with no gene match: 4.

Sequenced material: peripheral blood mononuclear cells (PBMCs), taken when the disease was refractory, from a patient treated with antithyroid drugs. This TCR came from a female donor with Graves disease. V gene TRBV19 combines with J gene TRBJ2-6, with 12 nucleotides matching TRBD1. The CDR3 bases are TGTGCCAGTAGTATGGGACAGGGGGCGTACGGGGCCAACGTCCTGACTTTC. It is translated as CASSMGQGAYGANVLTF.